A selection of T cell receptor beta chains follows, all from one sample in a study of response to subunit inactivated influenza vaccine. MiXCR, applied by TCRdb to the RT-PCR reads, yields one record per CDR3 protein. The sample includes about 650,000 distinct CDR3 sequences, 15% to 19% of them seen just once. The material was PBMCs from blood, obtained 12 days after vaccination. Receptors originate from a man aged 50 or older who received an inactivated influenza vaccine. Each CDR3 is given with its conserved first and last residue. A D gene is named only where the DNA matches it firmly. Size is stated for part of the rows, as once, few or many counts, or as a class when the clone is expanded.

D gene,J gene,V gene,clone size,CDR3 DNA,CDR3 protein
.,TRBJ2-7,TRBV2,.,TGTGCCAGCAGTGACCAGGGTGGTTCCTACGAGCAGTACTTC,CASSDQGGSYEQYF
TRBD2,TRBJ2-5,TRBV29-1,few,TGCAGCGTTGCCGGGGGGGAAAAAGAGACCCAGTACTTC,CSVAGGEKETQYF
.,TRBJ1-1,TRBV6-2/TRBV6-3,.,TGTGCCAGCAGTTACAGGAGGACATTGCGGAGCACTGAAGCTTTCTTT,CASSYRRTLRSTEAFF
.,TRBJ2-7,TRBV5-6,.,TGTGCCAGCAGCTTCGGGCCCTCTGAGCAGTACTTC,CASSFGPSEQYF
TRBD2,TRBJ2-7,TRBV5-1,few,TGCGCCAGCAGCTTGGGGGTGACGGGAGGAAGCTACGAGCAGTACTTC,CASSLGVTGGSYEQYF
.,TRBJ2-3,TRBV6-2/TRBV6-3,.,TGTGCCAGCGCACGAATCCGAGTCGACACAGATACGCAGTATTTT,CASARIRVDTDTQYF
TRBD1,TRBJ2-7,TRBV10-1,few,TGCGCCAGCAGTGAGTCCGGATACCGAGGGACAGGGCGTCCCTACGAGCAGTACTTC,CASSESGYRGTGRPYEQYF
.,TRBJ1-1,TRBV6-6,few,TGTGCCAGCAGTCCGTGGGACCAAGCTTTCTTT,CASSPWDQAFF
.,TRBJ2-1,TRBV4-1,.,TGCGCCAGCAGCTCCCCTCTAGCGAGCTCCTACAATGAGCAGTTCTTC,CASSSPLASSYNEQFF
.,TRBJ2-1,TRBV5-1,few,TGCGCCAGCAAGCCTCGGGACACTCCCTACAATGAGCAGTTCTTC,CASKPRDTPYNEQFF
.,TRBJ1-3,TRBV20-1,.,TGCAGTGCTAGATCCGGGACGGGAAACACCATATATTTT,CSARSGTGNTIYF
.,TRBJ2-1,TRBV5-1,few,TGCGCCAGCAGCCGAGGGGGGGATGGCAATGAGCAGTTCTTC,CASSRGGDGNEQFF
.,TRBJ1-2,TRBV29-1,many,TGCAGCGTTGGACAGAGAAACTATGGCTACACCTTC,CSVGQRNYGYTF
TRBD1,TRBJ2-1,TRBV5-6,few,TGTGCCAGCAGCTTGGACAGGGGGCTTAGGTCTGAGCAGTTCTTC,CASSLDRGLRSEQFF
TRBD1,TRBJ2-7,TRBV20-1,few,TGCAGTGCTAGAGATCTGACAGGCAGGGGGCCCTACGAGCAGTACTTC,CSARDLTGRGPYEQYF
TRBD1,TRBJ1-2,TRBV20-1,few,TGCAGTGCACGCACAGGACAGGGCTATGGCTACACCTTC,CSARTGQGYGYTF
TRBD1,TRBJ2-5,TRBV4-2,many,TGTGCCAGCAGCCAAGGACATGGGACAGGGGTTGGAGAGACCCAGTACTTC,CASSQGHGTGVGETQYF
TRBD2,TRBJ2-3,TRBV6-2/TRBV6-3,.,TGTGCCAGCAGCCGCGAAACGACTAGCGGGAATCTAAATACGCAGTATTTT,CASSRETTSGNLNTQYF
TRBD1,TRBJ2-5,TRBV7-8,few,TGTGCCAGCAGATATAGACAGGGGTGGGAGACCCAGTACTTC,CASRYRQGWETQYF
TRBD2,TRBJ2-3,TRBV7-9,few,TGTGCCAGCAGCCGGGGGACTAGCGGACCTACAGATACGCAGTATTTT,CASSRGTSGPTDTQYF
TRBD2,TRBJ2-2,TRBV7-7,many,TGTGCCAGCAGCTTTGGGGGGACTAGCGAGGCCGGGGAGCTGTTTTTT,CASSFGGTSEAGELFF
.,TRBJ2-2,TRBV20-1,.,TGCAGTGCTACCGGGACAAAGAATTACGGGGAGCTGTTTTTT,CSATGTKNYGELFF